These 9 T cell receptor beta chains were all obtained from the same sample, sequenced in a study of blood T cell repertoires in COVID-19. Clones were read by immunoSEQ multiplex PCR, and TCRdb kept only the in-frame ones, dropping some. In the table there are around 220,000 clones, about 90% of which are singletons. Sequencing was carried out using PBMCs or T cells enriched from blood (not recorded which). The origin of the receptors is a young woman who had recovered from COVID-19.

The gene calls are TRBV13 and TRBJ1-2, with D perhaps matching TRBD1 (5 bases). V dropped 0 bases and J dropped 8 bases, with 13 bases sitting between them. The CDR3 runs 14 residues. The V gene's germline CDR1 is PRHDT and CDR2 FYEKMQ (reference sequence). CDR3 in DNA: TGTGCCAGCAGCTTAGGTCCAGGGTCGGACGGCTACACCTTC. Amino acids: CASSLGPGSDGYTF.

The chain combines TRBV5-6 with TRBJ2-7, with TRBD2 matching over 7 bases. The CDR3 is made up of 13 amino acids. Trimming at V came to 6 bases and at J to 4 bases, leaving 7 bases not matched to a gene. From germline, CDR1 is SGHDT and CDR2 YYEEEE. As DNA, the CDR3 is TGTGCCAGCAATCGAGCGGGACTGTACGAGCAGTACTTC. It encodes CASNRAGLYEQYF. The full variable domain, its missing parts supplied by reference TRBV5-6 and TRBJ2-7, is DAGVTQSPTHLIKTRGQQVTLRCSPKSGHDTVSWYQQALGQGPQFIFQYYEEEERQRGNFPDRFSGHQFPNYSSELNVNALLLGDSALYLCASNRAGLYEQYFGPGTRLTVT.

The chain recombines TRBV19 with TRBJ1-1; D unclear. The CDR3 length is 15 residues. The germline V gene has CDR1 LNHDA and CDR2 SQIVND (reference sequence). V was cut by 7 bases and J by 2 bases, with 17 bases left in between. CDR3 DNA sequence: TGTGCCAGTACTCGGACCGGGATAACTAACACTGAAGCTTTCTTT. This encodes CASTRTGITNTEAFF.

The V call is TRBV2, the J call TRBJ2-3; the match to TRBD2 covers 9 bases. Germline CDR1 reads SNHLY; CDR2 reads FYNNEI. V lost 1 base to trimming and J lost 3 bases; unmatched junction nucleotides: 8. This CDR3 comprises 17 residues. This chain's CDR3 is CASSEGWGSGRTDTQYF. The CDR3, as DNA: TGTGCCAGCAGTGAAGGGTGGGGCAGCGGGAGGACAGATACGCAGTATTTT.

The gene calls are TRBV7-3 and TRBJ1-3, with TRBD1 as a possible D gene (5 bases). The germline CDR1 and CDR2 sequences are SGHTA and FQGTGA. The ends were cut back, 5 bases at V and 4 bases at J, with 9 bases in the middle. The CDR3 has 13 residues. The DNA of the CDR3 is TGTGCCAGCAGCCGGGACTCAGGAAACACCATATATTTT. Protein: CASSRDSGNTIYF.

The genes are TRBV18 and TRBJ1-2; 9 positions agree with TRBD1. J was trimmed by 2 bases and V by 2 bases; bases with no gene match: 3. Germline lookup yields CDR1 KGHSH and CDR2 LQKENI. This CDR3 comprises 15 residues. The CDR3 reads CASSPATGGNYGYTF. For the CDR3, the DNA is TGTGCCAGCTCACCAGCCACAGGGGGCAACTATGGCTACACCTTC.

The CDR3 sequence: CAGSGTGPNEKLFF. CDR3 coding DNA: TGTGCCGGCTCGGGCACAGGGCCCAATGAAAAACTGTTTTTT. The chain uses TRBV28 and TRBJ1-4, with D possibly TRBD1 on 6 matching bases. The ends were cut back, 11 bases at V and 5 bases at J, with 18 bases in the middle. CDR3 length equals 14 residues. CDR1 MDHEN and CDR2 SYDVKM come from the germline V gene.

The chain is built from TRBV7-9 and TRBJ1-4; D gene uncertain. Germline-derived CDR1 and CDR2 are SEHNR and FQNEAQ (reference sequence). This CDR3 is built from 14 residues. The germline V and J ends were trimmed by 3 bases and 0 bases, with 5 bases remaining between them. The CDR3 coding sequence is TGTGCCAGCAGCTTTACTGCAACTAATGAAAAACTGTTTTTT. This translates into CASSFTATNEKLFF.

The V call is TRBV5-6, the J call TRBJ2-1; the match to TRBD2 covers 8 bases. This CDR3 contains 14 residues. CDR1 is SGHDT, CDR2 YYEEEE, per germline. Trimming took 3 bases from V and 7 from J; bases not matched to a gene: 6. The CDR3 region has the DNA TGTGCCAGCAGCTCGGGACTAGGAGGGAATGAGCAGTTCTTC. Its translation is CASSSGLGGNEQFF.